The clone carrying this TCR beta chain came up once. The antigen remains unidentified. This entry belongs to a study of graft-versus-host responses after intestinal transplantation. The germline CDR1 and CDR2 sequences are SGHRS and YFSETQ. The CDR3 consists of 15 residues. The V and J ends lost 4 bases and 1 base respectively, with 15 bases between them. Using immunoSEQ multiplex PCR, the repertoire was profiled, and TCRdb retains in-frame clones only, with some absent. The sample has around 110,000 clones; approximately 90% are singletons. The clonotype originates from a human donor who received an intestinal transplant. This specimen was unstimulated CD4+ T cells sorted from spleen or lymph node cells, taken before intestinal transplant. This chain uses TRBV5-1 with TRBJ2-7, with D perhaps TRBD1 (5 bases). CDR3 residues: CASSPQGLKSYEQYF. The DNA for the CDR3 is TGCGCCAGCAGCCCTCAGGGTCTCAAGTCCTACGAGCAGTACTTC.